The next 25 T cell receptor beta chains were all read from a single sample in a study of control samples from healthy donors and cancer patients. Repertoires were generated with immunoSEQ multiplex PCR, while TCRdb's copy carries only in-frame clones and drops some. This sample carries around 200,000 clones, about 93% of them seen once, and the ten largest clones take around 1.6%. The specimen was blood. These receptors all stem from a man aged 18 to 29 in good health.

A single count supports this clone. The chain recombines TRBV5-1 with TRBJ2-3; TRBD2 aligns across 7 bases. CDR1 and CDR2 from the germline V gene are SGHRS and YFSETQ. CDR3 size: 14 residues. With 5 bases clipped from V and 2 bases from J, the junction kept 5 bases outside the gene matches. CDR3 bases: TGCGCCAGCAGAAGTAGCGGGTACACAGATACGCAGTATTTT. Translation gives CASRSSGYTDTQYF.

The J gene is TRBJ2-7, the V gene TRBV13; maybe TRBD1 (5 bases). The V and J ends lost 2 bases and 0 bases respectively, with 8 bases between them. The CDR3 runs to 14 residues. Germline V gives CDR1 PRHDT, CDR2 FYEKMQ (reference sequence). In DNA form, the CDR3 reads TGTGCCAGCAGCTTACAGGGAAGCTCCTACGAGCAGTACTTC. It yields the protein CASSLQGSSYEQYF.

The chain links TRBV4-1 to TRBJ1-1; 7 nucleotides line up with TRBD1. The CDR3 length is 14 residues. CDR1 is MGHRA, CDR2 YSYEKL, per germline. V was pared by 5 bases and J by 5 bases, with 8 bases of the junction left unmatched. The CDR3 nucleotides are TGCGCCAGCAGCGATAACAGGGGACCTACTGAAGCTTTCTTT. This sequence encodes CASSDNRGPTEAFF.

This chain links TRBV5-4 with TRBJ2-2, with 8 bases fitting TRBD2. The germline gives CDR1 SGHNT, CDR2 YYREEE (reference sequence). This CDR3 has 16 amino acids. J gave up 6 bases and V 4 bases, and 11 bases lay outside the gene matches. CDR3 protein: CASSNGGGRLPGELFF. The CDR3 DNA reads as TGTGCCAGCAGCAACGGCGGGGGGAGGTTGCCCGGGGAGCTGTTTTTT.

The chain links TRBV4-1 to TRBJ2-6; no definite D call. In germline, CDR1 is MGHRA, CDR2 YSYEKL. Trimming removed 3 bases at V and 0 bases at J, with 6 bases between. The CDR3 runs to 15 residues. CDR3: CASSHLYSGANVLTF. CDR3 in DNA: TGCGCCAGCAGCCACCTTTACTCTGGGGCCAACGTCCTGACTTTC.

The chain couples TRBV25-1 to TRBJ2-5; tentatively, D is TRBD1 (5 bases). The germline V gene has CDR1 MGHDK and CDR2 SYGVNS. Trimming cost V 0 bases and J 0 bases, with 5 bases left between them. This CDR3 comprises 14 residues. CDR3 nucleotides: TGTGCCAGCAGTGAATACAGGGACCAAGAGACCCAGTACTTC. It codes for CASSEYRDQETQYF.

The CDR3 protein is CASGLRGPLDEQYF. The CDR3 DNA sequence: TGTGCTAGTGGCCTACGGGGGCCGCTAGACGAGCAGTACTTC. The V call is TRBV12-5, the J call TRBJ2-7; D may match TRBD1 or TRBD2 (6 bases each). This CDR3 region has 14 residues. V was clipped by 6 bases and J by 5 bases, with 17 bases between them. Germline CDR1 is LGHNT and CDR2 is FRNRAP.

V is TRBV6-5 and J is TRBJ2-7, with 7 nucleotides matching TRBD2. Germline V gene sequence: CDR1 MNHEY, CDR2 SVGAGI. V lost 6 bases to trimming and J lost 5 bases; unmatched junction nucleotides: 7. The CDR3 loop spans 13 amino acids. The CDR3 DNA is TGTGCCAGCAGAGAGGCGGGGAGGGACGAGCAGTACTTC. This sequence encodes CASREAGRDEQYF.

V gene TRBV25-1 combines with J gene TRBJ2-3, with 9 bases aligning to TRBD1. The V gene's germline CDR1 is MGHDK and CDR2 SYGVNS. The CDR3 length is 16 residues. Trimming cost V 3 bases and J 5 bases; bases outside gene matches: 9. CDR3 DNA sequence: TGTGCCAGCAGTGATCCCCGGACAGGGGCGAGAGATACGCAGTATTTT. It codes for CASSDPRTGARDTQYF.

The V and J genes are TRBV24-1 and TRBJ2-7; D is undetermined. Germline assignment: CDR1 KGHDR and CDR2 SFDVKD. This CDR3 spans 14 amino acids. Deletions cut 4 bases from V and 5 bases from J, with 14 bases between. CDR3 coding DNA: TGTGCCACCAGTGACCCCTCCCGGGCCCACGAGCAGTACTTC. As protein: CATSDPSRAHEQYF.

This clone was found once. V is TRBV21-1 and J is TRBJ1-1; the listed D gene, TRBD1, was not tested against the DNA. TRBV21-1 is a documented pseudogene. The CDR3 loop spans 14 amino acids. The CDR3: CASSPQQGYTEAFF. The CDR3 coding sequence is TGTGCCAGCAGCCCCCAGCAGGGGTATACTGAAGCTTTCTTT.

The V and J genes are TRBV28 and TRBJ2-1, with D tentatively TRBD1 (6 bases). V was cut by 3 bases and J by 6 bases, with 15 bases left in between. This CDR3 comprises 15 residues. The germline V gene has CDR1 MDHEN and CDR2 SYDVKM. The CDR3 nucleotides are TGTGCCAGCAGTTTTAGCTGGGGGCCGTGCAATGAGCAGTTCTTC. Amino acid sequence: CASSFSWGPCNEQFF.

V usage is TRBV14 and J usage is TRBJ1-1; D is perhaps TRBD1 (5 bases). The V gene lost 4 bases and the J gene lost 3 bases, with 12 bases spanning the gap. Germline V gene lookup returns CDR1 SGHDN and CDR2 FVKESK. The CDR3 has 14 amino acids. DNA for the CDR3: TGTGCCAGCAGCCTTAGAGGCAGGGACACTGAAGCTTTCTTT. It encodes CASSLRGRDTEAFF.

The chain uses TRBV5-5 and TRBJ2-7, with D perhaps matching TRBD1 (6 bases). CDR3 length: 15 amino acids. Trimming removed 0 bases from V and 0 bases from J, with 10 bases in between. From germline, CDR1 is SGHKS and CDR2 YYEKEE (reference sequence). This chain's CDR3 is CASSLATGSSYEQYF. The CDR3 DNA follows: TGTGCCAGCAGCTTGGCGACAGGAAGCTCCTACGAGCAGTACTTC.

V usage is TRBV6-6 and J usage is TRBJ1-1; 11 bases align to TRBD1. The CDR3 has 16 residues. V was pared by 1 base and J by 3 bases, with 4 bases of the junction left unmatched. Germline V lookup: CDR1 MNHNY, CDR2 SVGAGI (reference sequence). In DNA form, the CDR3 reads TGTGCCAGCAGTTACTTACCGGGACAGGGGGACACTGAAGCTTTCTTT. It translates to CASSYLPGQGDTEAFF.

V and J are TRBV30 and TRBJ2-5, with TRBD2 identical over 7 bases. Germline assignment: CDR1 GTSNPN and CDR2 SVGIG (reference sequence). The CDR3 extends over 15 amino acids. Trimming at V came to 1 base and at J to 1 base, leaving 6 bases not matched to a gene. The CDR3 sequence: CAWSGDGGSQETQYF. As DNA, the CDR3 is TGTGCCTGGAGTGGGGACGGGGGGTCCCAAGAGACCCAGTACTTC.

The chain joins TRBV6-5 to TRBJ2-3; tentative D call: TRBD2 (6 bases). Trimming cost V 7 bases and J 1 base, with 15 bases left between them. There are 15 residues in the CDR3. CDR1 is MNHEY and CDR2 is SVGAGI in the germline V gene. CDR3 region: CASIGFERGTDTQYF. The CDR3 region has the DNA TGTGCCAGCATTGGATTTGAGCGGGGCACAGATACGCAGTATTTT.

This chain links TRBV6-1 with TRBJ2-4; D is unclear. Germline V lookup: CDR1 MNHNS, CDR2 SASEGT. The CDR3 is 18 residues long. Trimming left V 1 base short and J 1 base short, with 17 bases between. CDR3 residues: CASSEDRVAPKAKNIQYF. In DNA form, the CDR3 reads TGTGCCAGCAGTGAAGATCGAGTGGCGCCCAAGGCCAAAAACATTCAGTACTTC.

J is TRBJ2-2 and V is TRBV4-1, with a tentative D call TRBD2 (5 bases). Trimming took off 3 bases at V and 7 bases at J, with 18 bases between the two ends. This CDR3 is built from 16 residues. Germline values: CDR1 MGHRA, CDR2 YSYEKL. The CDR3 protein is CASSQDSLLRVGELFF. CDR3 nucleotide sequence: TGCGCCAGCAGCCAGGATTCGCTACTGCGGGTCGGGGAGCTGTTTTTT.

This rearrangement joins TRBV3-1 (or the pseudogene TRBV3-2) to TRBJ1-6; 7 positions agree with TRBD1. Germline CDR1 LGHDT, CDR2 YNNKEL (reference sequence). The trim removed 0 bases at V and 9 bases at J, leaving 5 bases unmatched. This CDR3 region has 15 residues. CDR3 DNA sequence: TGTGCCAGCAGCCAAGAACCAGGGGGGGTTTCACCCCTCCACTTT. Its protein product is CASSQEPGGVSPLHF.

This clone showed up just once. This rearrangement joins TRBV19 to TRBJ2-6; unclear D gene. The CDR3 runs to 16 residues. Germline V CDR1 and CDR2: LNHDA, SQIVND (reference sequence). V was shortened by 1 base and J by 0 bases, with 7 bases between the two germline ends. The CDR3 DNA sequence: TGTGCCAGTAGTATAGGACTGACCTCTGGGGCCAACGTCCTGACTTTC. Amino acid sequence: CASSIGLTSGANVLTF.

The V gene is TRBV5-1, the J gene TRBJ2-3, with 8 bases lining up with TRBD1. Unmatched junction bases numbered 17, after V lost 3 bases and J lost 8 bases. Germline loops: CDR1 SGHRS, CDR2 YFSETQ. The CDR3 spans 17 residues. The CDR3 protein is CASSYGQGDGWHVTQYF. The DNA of the CDR3 is TGCGCCAGCAGCTACGGACAGGGCGATGGCTGGCACGTTACGCAGTATTTT.

J is TRBJ1-4 and V is TRBV30; 9 bases line up with TRBD1. Germline CDR1 is GTSNPN and CDR2 is SVGIG (reference sequence). The CDR3 contains 16 residues. V lost 2 bases, J lost 8 bases, and 12 bases stayed unmatched. Here the CDR3 reads CAWSLEVGQGREKLFF. CDR3 coding DNA: TGTGCCTGGAGTCTAGAAGTGGGACAGGGTAGAGAAAAACTGTTTTTT.

The CDR3 sequence: CASSLESGSGNTIYF. The DNA for the CDR3 is TGTGCCAGCAGCTTAGAAAGTGGCAGTGGAAACACCATATATTTT. This sequence joins TRBV7-8 and TRBJ1-3; D gene unclear. The germline V gene has CDR1 SGHVS and CDR2 FQNEAQ. The ends were cut back, 1 base at V and 3 bases at J, with 10 bases in the middle. This CDR3 has 15 amino acids.

The chain uses TRBV24-1 and TRBJ2-7, with a tentative D call TRBD1 (5 bases). This CDR3 has 15 amino acids. CDR1 and CDR2 from the germline V gene are KGHDR and SFDVKD. V lost 5 bases and J lost 4, with 17 bases in between. The DNA for the CDR3 is TGTGCCACCAGTGTAAATGACAGATCCCTTTACGAGCAGTACTTC. Residues: CATSVNDRSLYEQYF.